Each of the 10 T cell receptor beta chains below was sequenced from the same sample in a study of blood T cells in healthy people across ages. Then a second PCR, running roughly 7 to 11 cycles, was carried out with a sample-barcoded 5' primer and a J-beta primer mix. TCRdb re-called the 5' RACE reads with MiXCR, one entry per CDR3 protein. The data hold some 930,000 distinct CDR3 sequences, with almost 30% observed a single time. In addition, the sample was reused for a study of T cells of mothers and their children.

The sample consisted of blood. These receptors all stem from a woman aged 40 to 50 in good health.

The chain links TRBV27 to TRBJ2-3; 10 bases match TRBD1. CDR1 is MNHEY and CDR2 is SMNVEV in the germline V gene (reference sequence). The CDR3 has 16 amino acids. V lost 4 bases to trimming and J lost 1 base; unmatched junction nucleotides: 5. Here the CDR3 reads CASSSLTGGGTDTQYF. DNA of the CDR3: TGTGCCAGCAGTTCCCTGACAGGGGGCGGCACAGATACGCAGTATTTT.

This clonotype was observed a handful of times. The chain recombines TRBV19 with TRBJ1-1; tentative D call: TRBD1 (5 bases). The CDR3 is 14 residues long. V lost 5 bases and J 4 bases, leaving 14 bases between the germline ends. Germline V lookup: CDR1 LNHDA, CDR2 SQIVND (reference sequence). The CDR3 DNA reads TGTGCCAGTAGTTCGGGACCGAGGGTCACTGAAGCTTTCTTT. Translation: CASSSGPRVTEAFF.

This clonotype has a count of ten or more. The V and J genes are TRBV19 and TRBJ2-7; 12 nucleotides match TRBD2. The CDR3 spans 14 residues. V shed 6 bases and J 10 bases; nucleotides not matched to a gene: 10. Germline CDR1 is LNHDA and CDR2 is SQIVND (reference sequence). The CDR3 is CASSPSTSGGSQYF. In DNA form, the CDR3 reads TGTGCCAGTAGCCCATCGACTAGCGGGGGTTCACAGTACTTC. Drawing the rest from reference TRBV19 and TRBJ2-7, the complete variable domain is DGGITQSPKYLFRKEGQNVTLSCEQNLNHDAMYWYRQDPGQGLRLIYYSQIVNDFQKGDIAEGYSVSREKKESFPLTVTSAQKNPTAFYLCASSPSTSGGSQYFGPGTRLTVT.

This clonotype was seen ten or more times. This chain uses TRBV20-1 with TRBJ2-1; 9 bases fit TRBD1. Germline CDR1 DFQATT, CDR2 SNEGSKA (reference sequence). The CDR3 totals 14 residues. Trimming cost V 4 bases and J 4 bases; bases outside gene matches: 5. The CDR3 DNA is TGCAGTGCTATAGACAGGGGGGTTTACAATGAGCAGTTCTTC. Its translation: CSAIDRGVYNEQFF.

This chain connects TRBV5-1 to TRBJ1-1; 8 positions match TRBD1. The CDR3 totals 12 residues. The germline gives CDR1 SGHRS, CDR2 YFSETQ. V gave up 8 bases and J gave up 4 bases; unmatched junction bases: 4. CDR3: CASTGGGTEAFF. The CDR3 DNA is TGCGCCAGTACAGGGGGGGGCACTGAAGCTTTCTTT.

The chain combines TRBV6-1 with TRBJ1-5, with no clear D. Germline assignment: CDR1 MNHNS and CDR2 SASEGT. The CDR3 contains 11 residues. V was shortened by 6 bases and J by 3 bases, with 3 bases between the two germline ends. This chain's CDR3 is CASRHNQPQHF. The CDR3, as DNA: TGTGCCAGCAGGCACAATCAGCCCCAGCATTTT.

The sample holds many counts of this clonotype. The CDR3 protein is CATHRTAGYTF. The CDR3 DNA is TGTGCCACCCACCGGACAGCAGGCTACACCTTC. This chain uses TRBV28 with TRBJ1-2; perhaps TRBD1 as D (6 bases). V lost 10 bases and J 8 bases, leaving 14 bases between the germline ends. The germline V gene encodes CDR1 MDHEN and CDR2 SYDVKM. CDR3 length equals 11 residues.

This clonotype has just a few counts. The V and J genes are TRBV9 and TRBJ1-1, with a possible D match to TRBD1 (5 bases). Germline assignment: CDR1 SGDLS and CDR2 YYNGEE. Trimming removed 1 base from V and 1 base from J, with 14 bases in between. This CDR3 has 16 amino acids. The CDR3 nucleotides are TGTGCCAGCAGCGTACCCCGGGACCTAACGAACACTGAAGCTTTCTTT. Its translation: CASSVPRDLTNTEAFF.

Worth noting for this clonotype: It may be a read error: a sequence one base away is much more abundant. This rearrangement joins TRBV13 to TRBJ2-1; TRBD1 might be the D (6 bases). The CDR3 covers 14 residues. Germline V gene sequence: CDR1 PRHDT, CDR2 FYEKMQ (reference sequence). V was clipped by 5 bases and J by 10 bases, with 18 bases between them. The CDR3 loop reads CASSMGARGGEQFF. The CDR3 DNA sequence: TGTGCCAGCAGCATGGGGGCTCGAGGAGGCGAGCAGTTCTTC.

V usage is TRBV27 and J usage is TRBJ2-2; 15 bases agree with TRBD2. The junction had 9 bases not matched to a gene; V was cut back by 5 bases and J by 2 bases. The germline V gene encodes CDR1 MNHEY and CDR2 SMNVEV (reference sequence). The CDR3 consists of 19 residues. CDR3 nucleotides: TGTGCCAGCAGTCCCGCCCCGGGACTAGCGGGGGGAAACACCGGGGAGCTGTTTTTT. Encoded protein: CASSPAPGLAGGNTGELFF.